A selection of T cell receptor beta chains follows, all from one sample in a study of cytomegalovirus exposure and HLA in healthy donors. Libraries were prepared by immunoSEQ multiplex PCR; TCRdb keeps only in-frame clonotypes and omits some of them. The sample holds some 150,000 clones, 80% seen once. Input material: PBMCs. The receptors were sampled from a man in his fifties in good health and CMV-seronegative. Each CDR3 is given with its conserved first and last residue. Each record gives: CDR3 protein, clone size, V gene. Clone size is shown for a subset of rows, as once, few, many or a class of expanded clone.

CASSLGGGRRTEAFF - TRBV5-4
CAISQQGVEGSYEQYF - TRBV10-3
CASRATGYEQYF - TRBV28
CASSGGGSRETQYF - TRBV6-5
CASSLLGTGDGYTF - TRBV5-1
CASSAGLAGGYEQYF - TRBV2
CASKTANTGELFF - TRBV5-1
CASSSRTTGRIGEQYF - TRBV27
CSPFGGETQYF - TRBV20-1
CASSFTITDTQYF - TRBV5-4
CASSLLAGGPGEQYF few TRBV18
CASSGGTSGSYNEQFF - TRBV5-1
CASSRDRGGINEQFF - TRBV5-6
CAWRPGGASYEQYF - TRBV30
CASSLQRGGEQYF - TRBV7-3
CASSPGSKETQYF - TRBV18
CASSRGNRGSYNSPLHF - TRBV19
CASSLVAGNEQFF - TRBV7-2
CASSSRGSSIYAYEQYF few TRBV11-2
CASSQVDRGNYGYTF few TRBV4-1
CASSSLSGTQYF - TRBV6-5